This T cell receptor (beta chain) is drawn from a study of T cells in Graves' hyperthyroidism and ophthalmopathy. This clonotype was counted between two and nine times. As yet, its antigen is unknown. From germline, CDR1 is SGHTA and CDR2 FQGNSA. The CDR3 has 20 amino acids. With 1 base clipped from V and 1 base from J, the junction kept 12 bases outside the gene matches. General study findings and limits: Blood also carried most thyroid clonotypes expanded above 0.001.

Authors of the study amplified TCR beta CDR3 regions from RNA transcripts. During a first-round RT-PCR of the TCR CDR3, the HTBI primer set was used. TCRdb fed the multiplex PCR reads into MiXCR, producing one record per CDR3 protein. The data show 490,000 or so distinct CDR3 sequences, about 16% seen once. Sequenced sample: blood. J is TRBJ1-6 and V is TRBV7-2; 8 bases line up with TRBD1. The sequence was collected from a woman aged 25-40 years with Graves' ophthalmopathy. This chain's CDR3 is CASSLDWTGFSGSYNSPLHF. In nucleotides, the CDR3 is TGTGCCAGCAGCTTAGACTGGACAGGGTTCTCAGGTTCCTATAATTCACCCCTCCACTTT.